These 9 T cell receptor beta chains came from one sample sequenced in a study of early T cells in non-severe SARS-CoV-2 infection. One entry per CDR3 protein, called by TCRdb with MiXCR from the 5' RACE reads. The table shows roughly 60,000 distinct CDR3 sequences, with about 6.4% occurring only once. The sequenced sample was whole blood, obtained at baseline. These receptors all stem from an adult who was a healthcare worker with PCR-confirmed SARS-CoV-2 infection or an uninfected control (not recorded which).

V and J are TRBV6-6 and TRBJ1-5, with 9 bases lining up with TRBD1. Unmatched junction bases numbered 8, after V lost 6 bases and J lost 8 bases. This CDR3 is 14 amino acids long. Germline V CDR1 and CDR2: MNHNY, SVGAGI (reference sequence). CDR3 in amino acids: CASSPTGGTEPQHF. CDR3 DNA: TGTGCCAGCAGCCCGACAGGGGGTACGGAGCCCCAGCATTTT.

This clonotype was observed at least ten times. The rearrangement joins TRBV29-1 to TRBJ2-3, with 8 bases matching TRBD2. CDR3 length: 15 amino acids. The germline CDR1 and CDR2 sequences are SQVTM and ANQGSEA. With 5 bases clipped from V and 1 base from J, the junction kept 8 bases outside the gene matches. The DNA of the CDR3 is TGCAGCGTTAATCGTAATAGCGGGGGCACAGATACGCAGTATTTT. Amino acids: CSVNRNSGGTDTQYF.

This clonotype was observed many times. J is TRBJ2-7 and V is TRBV29-1; 7 bases match TRBD2. This CDR3 has 15 amino acids. Germline V gene lookup returns CDR1 SQVTM and CDR2 ANQGSEA. J lost 9 bases, V lost 0 bases, and 14 bases had no gene match. The CDR3 nucleotides read TGCAGCGTTGAAGATCGGGGAGGGTCTCTGTCGGGGCAGTACTTC. Translating it yields CSVEDRGGSLSGQYF.

This clonotype was seen only a few times. The chain combines TRBV7-9 with TRBJ1-4; D not certain. The germline V gene encodes CDR1 SEHNR and CDR2 FQNEAQ (reference sequence). The CDR3 spans 13 residues. Trimming removed 5 bases at V and 10 bases at J, with 14 bases between. The CDR3 nucleotides are TGTGCCAGCAGCGACAACAGAGATGGAAAACTGTTTTTT. Its protein product is CASSDNRDGKLFF.

This clonotype was seen a handful of times. The chain uses TRBV18 and TRBJ2-7; the D gene is possibly TRBD2 (6 bases). Trimming took 6 bases from V and 7 from J, leaving 16 bases between them. The CDR3 has 13 amino acids. CDR1 KGHSH and CDR2 LQKENI come from the germline V gene. The CDR3 bases are TGTGCCAGCTCGAAAACTGGGGAGGAGGAGCAGTACTTC. Its translation is CASSKTGEEEQYF.

In its sample, this clonotype was seen a few times. J is TRBJ2-3 and V is TRBV12-3 or TRBV12-4; D gene unclear. This CDR3 spans 15 amino acids. Trimming took off 5 bases at V and 6 bases at J, with 18 bases between the two ends. The CDR3 region has the DNA TGTGCCAGCAGTGAACCCGGACCAGCCCGCGATACGCAGTATTTT. It translates to CASSEPGPARDTQYF.

This clonotype was counted ten times or more. The gene calls are TRBV6-5 and TRBJ2-1, with D possibly TRBD2 on 5 matching bases. V lost 4 bases and J 5 bases, leaving 6 bases between the germline ends. In germline, CDR1 is MNHEY, CDR2 SVGAGI. The CDR3 totals 12 residues. CDR3 nucleotides: TGTGCCAGCAGTTCGAGGGACAATGAGCAGTTCTTC. Translation: CASSSRDNEQFF.

This clonotype was detected many times. The CDR3 region is CASSRDSKAYNEQFF. The CDR3 nucleotides are TGTGCCAGTAGTAGGGACAGCAAAGCCTACAATGAGCAGTTCTTC. The chain employs TRBV19 and TRBJ2-1; 7 nucleotides align to TRBD1. V lost 4 bases to trimming and J lost 2 bases; unmatched junction nucleotides: 5. The CDR3 runs 15 residues. CDR1 is LNHDA and CDR2 is SQIVND in the germline V gene (reference sequence).

This sequence joins TRBV7-9 and TRBJ2-7; D remains ambiguous. CDR1 and CDR2 (germline): SEHNR, FQNEAQ (reference sequence). V was shortened by 5 bases and J by 10 bases, with 15 bases between the two germline ends. CDR3 length: 12 residues. CDR3 amino acids: CASSPSGGIQYF. CDR3 in DNA: TGTGCCAGCAGCCCCTCCGGCGGAATACAGTACTTC.